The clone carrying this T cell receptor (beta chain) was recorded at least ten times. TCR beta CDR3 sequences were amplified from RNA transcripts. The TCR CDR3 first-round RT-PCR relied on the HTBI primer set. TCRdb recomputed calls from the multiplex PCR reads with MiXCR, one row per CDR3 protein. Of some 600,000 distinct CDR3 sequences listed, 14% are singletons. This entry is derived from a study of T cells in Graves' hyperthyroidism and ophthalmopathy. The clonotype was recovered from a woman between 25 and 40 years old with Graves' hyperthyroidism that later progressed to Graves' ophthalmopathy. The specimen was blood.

This chain's CDR3 is CSARGGRKNTEAFF. The CDR3 DNA is TGCAGTGCTAGAGGGGGCAGAAAGAACACTGAAGCTTTCTTT. The J gene is TRBJ1-1, the V gene TRBV20-1, with D perhaps TRBD1 (5 bases). CDR1 is DFQATT, CDR2 SNEGSKA, per germline (reference sequence). V was clipped by 1 base and J by 1 base, with 10 bases between them. The length of the CDR3 is 14 residues.